The following is a TCR beta chain sequence with its context. Antigen: not known. The sample originates from a study of shared clonotypes between healthy human individuals. The V gene end was trimmed by 2 bases and the J gene end by 4 bases; junction bases not matched to a gene: 5. The CDR3 is 15 residues long. From germline, CDR1 is ENHRY and CDR2 SYGVKD. Replicate PCRs run on sorted subsets employed approximately 200 ng DNA, around 31,000 T cell genomes. In the source study's methods: For the immunoSEQ data, sequences were junction-only without quality scores, so filtering differed. Using immunoSEQ multiplex PCR, the repertoire was profiled, and TCRdb retains in-frame clones only, with some absent. That table supplies the V and J calls and clone size; D and trimming were determined from the DNA. There are millions of clones in the sample; around 95% occur only once, and 0.1% to 0.15% lies in the top ten.

Study-wide findings and caveats: Incompleteness in sorted-subset sequencing, despite large depth, was shown by rarefaction.

This receptor was identified in a man aged 18 to 29 in good health. J is TRBJ2-1 and V is TRBV10-3, with 7 positions matching TRBD1. Sequencing used naive CD4+ T cells sorted from blood. The subset: CD45RA+ positively selected. In DNA form, the CDR3 reads TGTGCCATCAGTGAGCCGGGACAGACTTACAATGAGCAGTTCTTC. Residues: CAISEPGQTYNEQFF.